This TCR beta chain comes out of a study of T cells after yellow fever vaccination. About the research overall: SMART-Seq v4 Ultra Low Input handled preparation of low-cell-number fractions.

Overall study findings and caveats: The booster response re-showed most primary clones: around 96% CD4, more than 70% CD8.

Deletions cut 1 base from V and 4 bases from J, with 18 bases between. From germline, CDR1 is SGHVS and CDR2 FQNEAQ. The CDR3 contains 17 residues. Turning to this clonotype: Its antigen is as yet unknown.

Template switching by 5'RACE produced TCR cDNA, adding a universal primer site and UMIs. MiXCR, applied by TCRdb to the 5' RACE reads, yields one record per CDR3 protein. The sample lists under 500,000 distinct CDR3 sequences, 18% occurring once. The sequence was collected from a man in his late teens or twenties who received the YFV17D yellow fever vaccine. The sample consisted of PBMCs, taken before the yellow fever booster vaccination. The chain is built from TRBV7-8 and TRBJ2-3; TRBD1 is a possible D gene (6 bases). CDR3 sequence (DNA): TGTGCCAGCAGCTTAGAGGGTTTTGGACCAGGGGCAGATACGCAGTATTTT. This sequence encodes CASSLEGFGPGADTQYF.